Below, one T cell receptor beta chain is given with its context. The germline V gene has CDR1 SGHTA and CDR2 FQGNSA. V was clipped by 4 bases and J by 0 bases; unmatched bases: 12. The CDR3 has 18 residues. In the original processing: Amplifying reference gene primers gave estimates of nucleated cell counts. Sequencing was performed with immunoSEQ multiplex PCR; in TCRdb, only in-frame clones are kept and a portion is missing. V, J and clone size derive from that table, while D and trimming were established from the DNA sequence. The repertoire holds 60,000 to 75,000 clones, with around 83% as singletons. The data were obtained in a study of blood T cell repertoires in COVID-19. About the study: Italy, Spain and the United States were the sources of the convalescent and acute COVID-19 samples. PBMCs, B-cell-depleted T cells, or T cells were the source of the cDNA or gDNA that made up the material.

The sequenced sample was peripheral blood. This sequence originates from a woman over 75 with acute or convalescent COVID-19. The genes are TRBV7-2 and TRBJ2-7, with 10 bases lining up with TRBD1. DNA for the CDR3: TGTGCCAGCAGCTCGATTTCCACCGGGACAGGGGCCTCCTACGAGCAGTACTTC. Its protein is CASSSISTGTGASYEQYF. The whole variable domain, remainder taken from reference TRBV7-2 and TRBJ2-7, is GAGVSQSPSNKVTEKGKDVELRCDPISGHTALYWYRQSLGQGLEFLIYFQGNSAPDKSGLPSDRFSAERTGGSVSTLTIQRTQQEDSAVYLCASSSISTGTGASYEQYFGPGTRLTVT.